The 5 T cell receptor beta chains in this list originate from one sample, sequenced in a study of blood T cell repertoires in COVID-19. The protocol was immunoSEQ multiplex PCR, while the TCRdb copy is restricted to in-frame clones and leaves out a portion. Among approximately 310,000 clones listed, roughly 90% were seen once. Sequencing used PBMCs or T cells enriched from blood (not recorded which). The receptors here all came from a man between 60 and 70 years old who had recovered from COVID-19.

The chain employs TRBV28 and TRBJ2-7; a possible D gene is TRBD1 (5 bases). The CDR3 runs to 14 residues. CDR1 and CDR2 from the germline V gene are MDHEN and SYDVKM. Trimming stripped 1 base from V and 4 bases from J, with 11 bases between. The CDR3 here is CASSLLAGIYEQYF. The DNA for the CDR3 is TGTGCCAGCAGTTTATTGGCAGGGATTTACGAGCAGTACTTC. The full variable domain, in which reference TRBV28 and TRBJ2-7 provide the parts outside the CDR3, is DVKVTQSSRYLVKRTGEKVFLECVQDMDHENMFWYRQDPGLGLRLIYFSYDVKMKEKGDIPEGYSVSREKKERFSLILESASTNQTSMYLCASSLLAGIYEQYFGPGTRLTVT.

The genes are TRBV6-5 and TRBJ1-1; tentative D call: TRBD1 (6 bases). The CDR3 sequence is 13 residues long. Trimming took 4 bases from V and 4 from J, leaving 10 bases between them. Germline-derived CDR1 and CDR2 are MNHEY and SVGAGI. The CDR3 loop reads CASSLLGGTEAFF. As DNA, the CDR3 is TGTGCCAGCAGTTTGTTAGGGGGCACTGAAGCTTTCTTT.

This chain links TRBV5-1 with TRBJ2-2; 7 nucleotides agree with TRBD1. Trimming took 5 bases from V and 1 from J; bases not matched to a gene: 14. Germline CDR1 is SGHRS and CDR2 is YFSETQ. The CDR3 extends over 18 amino acids. The CDR3 coding sequence is TGCGCCAGCAGTTTCTACCCGGACAGGTTGGTGAACACCGGGGAGCTGTTTTTT. Protein product: CASSFYPDRLVNTGELFF. Full variable domain (rest looked up from reference TRBV5-1 and TRBJ2-2): KAGVTQTPRYLIKTRGQQVTLSCSPISGHRSVSWYQQTPGQGLQFLFEYFSETQRNKGNFPGRFSGRQFSNSRSEMNVSTLELGDSALYLCASSFYPDRLVNTGELFFGEGSRLTVL.

V gene TRBV19 combines with J gene TRBJ2-7; 11 nucleotides align to TRBD1. Germline CDR1 is LNHDA and CDR2 is SQIVND (reference sequence). The V and J ends lost 9 bases and 1 base, in that order; junction bases with no gene match: 2. The CDR3 loop spans 13 amino acids. The CDR3 loop is CASRDRGSYEQYF. As DNA, the CDR3 is TGTGCCAGCAGGGACAGGGGGTCCTACGAGCAGTACTTC.

The genes are TRBV19 and TRBJ2-5, with D perhaps TRBD1 (6 bases). Trimming stripped 1 base from V and 3 bases from J, with 12 bases between. In germline, CDR1 is LNHDA, CDR2 SQIVND (reference sequence). This CDR3 is 15 amino acids long. The CDR3 DNA is TGTGCCAGTAGTATAGGGGGTGGGGGCGAAGAGACCCAGTACTTC. This sequence encodes CASSIGGGGEETQYF.